This T cell receptor beta chain was observed in a study of CD8 T cells in ankylosing spondylitis. Whole-study findings and limits: Roughly eight highly homologous variants made up a TCR beta motif that seemed to typify ankylosing spondylitis blood. In the blood and synovial fluid of reactive arthritis, some motif variants had been previously reported. There was reportedly significant enrichment of clones that were disease-linked in matched ankylosing spondylitis synovial fluid.

On this clonotype itself: What it binds is not known.

This CDR3 has 17 amino acids. Preparation of TCR beta libraries was done by quantitative 5'-RACE with molecular barcodes. TCRdb re-derived calls from the 5' RACE reads in MiXCR, one entry per CDR3 protein. The table lists around 180,000 distinct CDR3 sequences, approximately 18% of them singletons, with 4.3% in the top ten. V and J are TRBV21-1 and TRBJ2-7; TRBD1 is the table's D call and was not checked against the DNA. TRBV21-1 is described as a pseudogene. This clonotype was obtained from a male donor aged 5 to 30 with ankylosing spondylitis or in good health (not recorded which). The sample taken for sequencing was blood, either unsorted or a sorted T cell fraction (not recorded which). As DNA, the CDR3 is TGTGCCAGCAGCAAAGCACTGCAACAGGGGGATTTCTACGAGCAGTACGTC. Protein: CASSKALQQGDFYEQYV.